Listed here are 17 T cell receptor beta chains from one sample, sequenced in a study of blood T cell repertoires in COVID-19. Produced via immunoSEQ multiplex PCR; TCRdb's table is partial and in-frame only. The sample shows fewer than 55,000 clones, about 83% of them seen only once. The material sequenced was peripheral blood. The receptor source for this set is a man between 65 and 85 years old with active COVID-19.

This chain uses TRBV14 with TRBJ2-3; 10 bases are a match to TRBD2. The germline V gene encodes CDR1 SGHDN and CDR2 FVKESK. The V and J ends lost 3 bases and 0 bases, in that order; junction bases with no gene match: 6. CDR3 length equals 17 residues. The CDR3 DNA reads TGTGCCAGCAGCCATCAGCGGGGGGGATTTAGCACAGATACGCAGTATTTT. Amino acids: CASSHQRGGFSTDTQYF. Full variable domain (outside the CDR3, taken from reference TRBV14 and TRBJ2-3): EAGVTQFPSHSVIEKGQTVTLRCDPISGHDNLYWYRRVMGKEIKFLLHFVKESKQDESGMPNNRFLAERTGGTYSTLKVQPAELEDSGVYFCASSHQRGGFSTDTQYFGPGTRLTVL.

V usage is TRBV2 and J usage is TRBJ1-5; 8 nucleotides match TRBD1. The CDR3 is 15 residues long. J gave up 7 bases and V 1 base, and 6 bases lay outside the gene matches. The germline V gene encodes CDR1 SNHLY and CDR2 FYNNEI. The CDR3 sequence is CASSEVRGQGQPQHF. The CDR3 DNA reads as TGTGCCAGCAGTGAAGTCAGGGGGCAGGGGCAGCCCCAGCATTTT.

The chain links TRBV29-1 to TRBJ1-2, with 10 nucleotides matching TRBD1. The germline V gene has CDR1 SQVTM and CDR2 ANQGSEA. J gave up 6 bases and V 3 bases, and 13 bases lay outside the gene matches. The CDR3 totals 16 residues. CDR3 sequence: CSVDRSGTGEVDGYTF. In DNA form, the CDR3 reads TGCAGCGTTGACCGGTCCGGGACAGGGGAAGTGGATGGCTACACCTTC.

The chain combines TRBV7-2 with TRBJ1-6, with D unresolved. CDR3 length: 13 residues. The V gene lost 3 bases and the J gene lost 8 bases, with 8 bases spanning the gap. The germline V gene encodes CDR1 SGHTA and CDR2 FQGNSA. The chain's CDR3 is CASSFERDSPLHF. CDR3 nucleotides: TGTGCCAGCAGCTTCGAACGCGATTCACCCCTCCACTTT. Combining the CDR3 with reference TRBV7-2 and TRBJ1-6 gives the whole variable domain GAGVSQSPSNKVTEKGKDVELRCDPISGHTALYWYRQSLGQGLEFLIYFQGNSAPDKSGLPSDRFSAERTGGSVSTLTIQRTQQEDSAVYLCASSFERDSPLHFGNGTRLTVT.

The chain has TRBV5-4 and TRBJ2-3, with 7 nucleotides matching TRBD2. The trim removed 4 bases at V and 7 bases at J, leaving 15 bases unmatched. Germline-derived CDR1 and CDR2 are SGHNT and YYREEE (reference sequence). The CDR3 contains 16 residues. This CDR3 is CASSIVSGDLKNTQYF. CDR3 nucleotides: TGTGCCAGCAGCATAGTGAGCGGGGACCTCAAGAATACGCAGTATTTT.

This clone was found a few times. The chain joins TRBV6-1 to TRBJ2-2, with a tentative D call TRBD2 (6 bases). The germline V and J ends were trimmed by 2 bases and 2 bases, with 12 bases remaining between them. Germline CDR1 is MNHNS and CDR2 is SASEGT. CDR3 size: 16 residues. The CDR3 protein is CASSERGGANTGELFF. The CDR3 bases are TGTGCCAGCAGTGAACGAGGCGGGGCCAACACCGGGGAGCTGTTTTTT.

The J gene is TRBJ1-1, the V gene TRBV5-4; no clear D. The V and J ends lost 4 bases and 1 base respectively, with 8 bases between them. The germline gives CDR1 SGHNT, CDR2 YYREEE (reference sequence). The CDR3 runs to 13 residues. The CDR3 sequence is CASSQATNTEAFF. The CDR3 DNA sequence: TGTGCCAGCAGCCAAGCAACGAACACTGAAGCTTTCTTT.

The gene calls are TRBV4-3 and TRBJ2-2, with a tentative D call TRBD2 (6 bases). The length of the CDR3 is 14 residues. V lost 1 base and J 4 bases, leaving 7 bases between the germline ends. CDR1 and CDR2 (germline): LGHNA, YSLEER. The CDR3 region is CASSQVGGTGELFF. Here the CDR3 DNA reads TGCGCCAGCAGCCAAGTCGGGGGCACCGGGGAGCTGTTTTTT.

V gene TRBV7-9 combines with J gene TRBJ1-5; possibly TRBD1 for D (5 bases). The CDR3 extends over 15 amino acids. Trimming cost V 1 base and J 2 bases, with 9 bases left between them. Germline-derived CDR1 and CDR2 are SEHNR and FQNEAQ (reference sequence). The CDR3 DNA is TGTGCCAGCAGCTTAGAGGGAGGGGGCAATCAGCCCCAGCATTTT. Translated: CASSLEGGGNQPQHF.

The gene calls are TRBV2 and TRBJ2-3, with 8 nucleotides matching TRBD1. The CDR3 has 16 amino acids. Germline assignment: CDR1 SNHLY and CDR2 FYNNEI. The ends lost 6 bases at V and 2 bases at J; junction bases unmatched: 10. CDR3 region: CASRENTGGNTDTQYF. The CDR3 coding sequence is TGTGCCAGCAGGGAAAATACAGGGGGGAACACAGATACGCAGTATTTT.

This chain uses TRBV6-5 with TRBJ2-1, with TRBD2 identical over 7 bases. CDR1 is MNHEY, CDR2 SVGAGI, per germline. V dropped 0 bases and J dropped 9; count of bases not matched to a gene: 8. CDR3 size: 15 residues. CDR3 sequence: CASSYSGGGLSEQFF. The DNA of the CDR3 is TGTGCCAGCAGTTACTCTGGGGGGGGACTGAGTGAGCAGTTCTTC.

The chain links TRBV7-2 to TRBJ1-2, with a tentative D call TRBD1 (5 bases). Per germline, CDR1 SGHTA and CDR2 FQGNSA. Trimming took 1 base from V and 1 from J, leaving 7 bases between them. The CDR3 has 14 amino acids. The CDR3 DNA follows: TGTGCCAGCAGCTTAGTCGGGGGTAACTATGGCTACACCTTC. Protein: CASSLVGGNYGYTF.

This clone appeared a single time. J is TRBJ1-6 and V is TRBV7-2, with D perhaps TRBD1 (6 bases). The CDR3 spans 14 residues. In germline, CDR1 is SGHTA, CDR2 FQGNSA. V lost 4 bases and J lost 10, with 14 bases in between. CDR3 protein: CASSSAWTASPLHF. CDR3 nucleotide sequence: TGTGCCAGCAGCTCCGCCTGGACAGCCTCACCCCTCCACTTT.

The CDR3 DNA follows: TGTGCCAGCAGTATAGGACAGCCGGGCACAGATACGCAGTATTTT. Protein sequence: CASSIGQPGTDTQYF. The V gene is TRBV11-3, the J gene TRBJ2-3; D possibly corresponds to TRBD1 (6 bases). The germline V gene has CDR1 SGHNT and CDR2 YENEEA. The CDR3 has 15 residues. V lost 6 bases to trimming and J lost 1 base, with 14 bases between them.

This clone was observed once. The chain links TRBV7-2 to TRBJ1-2, with a possible D match to TRBD1 (6 bases). Germline lookup yields CDR1 SGHTA and CDR2 FQGNSA. V was trimmed by 5 bases and J by 4 bases, leaving 11 bases between them. This CDR3 region has 13 residues. CDR3 sequence: CASSAGTSYGYTF. The CDR3, as DNA: TGTGCCAGCAGCGCCGGGACAAGCTATGGCTACACCTTC.

The chain combines TRBV27 with TRBJ2-1, with 8 bases matching TRBD1. V shed 5 bases, J shed 4 bases, and the junction held 4 bases outside the gene matches. The CDR3 sequence is 14 residues long. Germline CDR1 reads MNHEY; CDR2 reads SMNVEV (reference sequence). This CDR3 reads CASSRGQGYNEQFF. The CDR3 region has the DNA TGTGCCAGCAGTAGAGGACAGGGATACAATGAGCAGTTCTTC.

The chain recombines TRBV12-5 with TRBJ1-6; D not resolved. The CDR3 consists of 12 residues. Germline CDR1 LGHNT, CDR2 FRNRAP. The ends were cut back, 3 bases at V and 10 bases at J, with 7 bases in the middle. The CDR3 sequence is CASGFSRSPLHF. The CDR3, as DNA: TGTGCTAGTGGTTTTTCCCGGTCACCCCTCCACTTT. Full variable domain (remainder filled in from reference TRBV12-5 and TRBJ1-6): DARVTQTPRHKVTEMGQEVTMRCQPILGHNTVFWYRQTMMQGLELLAYFRNRAPLDDSGMPKDRFSAEMPDATLATLKIQPSEPRDSAVYFCASGFSRSPLHFGNGTRLTVT.